This note documents a single T cell receptor beta chain sequence. The sample is drawn from a study of T-cell reconstitution after alpha-beta-depleted transplantation in children. Germline V gene sequence: CDR1 SGHVS, CDR2 FNYEAQ. This CDR3 is 15 amino acids long. Trimming took 3 bases from V and 6 from J, leaving 15 bases between them. Construction of the TCRbeta library involved unique molecular identifiers. TCRdb itself ran the PCR reads through MiXCR, one entry per CDR3 protein. The data hold 90,000 to 100,000 distinct CDR3 sequences, with more than 20% observed a single time. The starting material was PBMCs, obtained before TCRalphabeta/CD19-depleted stem cell transplant. The source of this sequence is a boy under 10 years old with acute lymphoblastic leukemia, due to receive a stem cell transplant. The rearrangement uses TRBV7-6 and TRBJ2-1; tentative D call: TRBD2 (6 bases). Written as DNA, the CDR3 is TGTGCCAGCAGCTTGTTCTTCGGAGGGGCCAATGAGCAGTTCTTC. Its protein product is CASSLFFGGANEQFF.